The 15 T cell receptor beta chains listed next were all sequenced from one sample in a study of shared clonotypes between healthy human individuals. The table came from immunoSEQ multiplex PCR; TCRdb's copy has only in-frame clones and leaves some out. This table has around 2.3 million clones, 90% to 97% appearing once. The sequencing sample was made of naive CD4+ T cells sorted from blood. Indicated subset: CD45RA+ positively selected. The receptors stem from a man aged 18 to 29 in good health.

The V and J genes are TRBV5-1 and TRBJ2-2, with D perhaps being TRBD1 or TRBD2 (6 bases each). The germline CDR1 and CDR2 sequences are SGHRS and YFSETQ. The CDR3 is made up of 16 amino acids. Trimming removed 0 bases at V and 4 bases at J, with 13 bases between. In DNA form, the CDR3 reads TGCGCCAGCAGCTTGGGTCGGGGGCCGACCACCGGGGAGCTGTTTTTT. Its translation: CASSLGRGPTTGELFF.

This clone was found once. The CDR3 coding sequence is TGTGCCAGCTCACCCCCGGGACACGGCAGCGAGCAGTACTTC. Encoded protein: CASSPPGHGSEQYF. This chain connects TRBV18 to TRBJ2-7; TRBD1 might be the D (6 bases). This CDR3 contains 14 residues. Germline CDR1 KGHSH, CDR2 LQKENI. V lost 3 bases and J 6 bases, leaving 15 bases between the germline ends.

As regards this clone: The sample holds other DNA sequences that translate to the same CDR3. The DNA of the CDR3 is TGTGCCAGCAGCGTCGCCGGGACAGGGGAGACCCAGTACTTC. It yields the protein CASSVAGTGETQYF. The chain employs TRBV9 and TRBJ2-5; 9 bases align to TRBD1. CDR1 is SGDLS, CDR2 YYNGEE, per germline. The V gene end was trimmed by 2 bases and the J gene end by 5 bases; junction bases not matched to a gene: 4. The length of the CDR3 is 14 residues.

The rearrangement joins TRBV5-4 to TRBJ2-1, with 9 bases aligning to TRBD2. V lost 0 bases to trimming and J lost 0 bases; unmatched junction nucleotides: 4. The CDR3 covers 17 residues. Germline V gene sequence: CDR1 SGHNT, CDR2 YYREEE (reference sequence). As DNA, the CDR3 is TGTGCCAGCAGCTTGGCGACTAGCGGAACCTCCTACAATGAGCAGTTCTTC. Its protein is CASSLATSGTSYNEQFF.

V gene TRBV5-4 combines with J gene TRBJ1-1; D is unresolved. The CDR3 contains 14 residues. The germline V gene has CDR1 SGHNT and CDR2 YYREEE (reference sequence). Trimming cost V 2 bases and J 1 base, with 9 bases left between them. The CDR3 coding sequence is TGTGCCAGCAGCTTTTATACGGCGAACACTGAAGCTTTCTTT. Protein product: CASSFYTANTEAFF.

This chain links TRBV5-1 with TRBJ2-1; no definite D call. Trimming shortened V by 4 bases and J by 6 bases, and 14 bases separated the two germline ends. The CDR3 totals 14 residues. Germline CDR1 SGHRS, CDR2 YFSETQ. CDR3: CASSQMGSSNEQFF. CDR3 coding DNA: TGCGCCAGCAGCCAGATGGGGTCTTCCAATGAGCAGTTCTTC. The full variable domain, completed using reference TRBV5-1 and TRBJ2-1, is KAGVTQTPRYLIKTRGQQVTLSCSPISGHRSVSWYQQTPGQGLQFLFEYFSETQRNKGNFPGRFSGRQFSNSRSEMNVSTLELGDSALYLCASSQMGSSNEQFFGPGTRLTVL.

The V gene is TRBV5-1, the J gene TRBJ2-1, with 10 bases that match TRBD2. The CDR3 has 14 residues. V gave up 2 bases and J gave up 6 bases; unmatched junction bases: 2. Per germline, CDR1 SGHRS and CDR2 YFSETQ. Here the CDR3 DNA reads TGCGCCAGCAGCTTCGGGACTAGCGTCAATGAGCAGTTCTTC. This sequence encodes CASSFGTSVNEQFF. Supplemented by reference TRBV5-1 and TRBJ2-1, the full variable domain reads KAGVTQTPRYLIKTRGQQVTLSCSPISGHRSVSWYQQTPGQGLQFLFEYFSETQRNKGNFPGRFSGRQFSNSRSEMNVSTLELGDSALYLCASSFGTSVNEQFFGPGTRLTVL.

The CDR3, as DNA: TGTGCCAGCAGCTTGGGGACAGGGATCGCCTACAATGAGCAGTTCTTC. Its protein product is CASSLGTGIAYNEQFF. The rearrangement joins TRBV5-6 to TRBJ2-1; 8 bases agree with TRBD1. The length of the CDR3 is 16 residues. From germline, CDR1 is SGHDT and CDR2 YYEEEE. J gave up 2 bases and V 0 bases, and 4 bases lay outside the gene matches.

V and J are TRBV5-4 and TRBJ2-2; the D is unclear. The length of the CDR3 is 15 residues. V was cut by 5 bases and J by 0 bases, with 11 bases left in between. The germline V gene encodes CDR1 SGHNT and CDR2 YYREEE (reference sequence). DNA for the CDR3: TGTGCCAGCAGTCTAAAGACGTCGAACACCGGGGAGCTGTTTTTT. Protein product: CASSLKTSNTGELFF.

The rearrangement uses TRBV28 and TRBJ1-1; D remains ambiguous. The V end lost 3 bases, the J end lost 0 bases, and 11 bases lay between the germline ends. CDR3 length: 15 amino acids. The germline V gene has CDR1 MDHEN and CDR2 SYDVKM. CDR3 protein: CASSLLTLLNTEAFF. The CDR3 coding sequence is TGTGCCAGCAGTTTGTTGACACTTTTGAACACTGAAGCTTTCTTT. Complete variable domain (other parts from reference TRBV28 and TRBJ1-1): DVKVTQSSRYLVKRTGEKVFLECVQDMDHENMFWYRQDPGLGLRLIYFSYDVKMKEKGDIPEGYSVSREKKERFSLILESASTNQTSMYLCASSLLTLLNTEAFFGQGTRLTVV.

The chain uses TRBV7-3 and TRBJ2-7; TRBD1 or TRBD2 may be the D gene (6 bases each). CDR1 and CDR2 from the germline V gene are SGHTA and FQGTGA. The CDR3 sequence is 13 residues long. V lost 1 base, J lost 4 bases, and 8 bases lay in between. The CDR3 bases are TGTGCCAGCAGCTTAAAGGGGGGATACGAGCAGTACTTC. Its translation: CASSLKGGYEQYF. Looking up the rest from reference TRBV7-3 and TRBJ2-7 gives the full variable domain: GAGVSQTPSNKVTEKGKYVELRCDPISGHTALYWYRQSLGQGPEFLIYFQGTGAADDSGLPNDRFFAVRPEGSVSTLKIQRTERGDSAVYLCASSLKGGYEQYFGPGTRLTVT.

CDR3 DNA: TGCGCCAGCACCTCGGTCGGGGGGATAGATACGCAGTATTTT. Translation gives CASTSVGGIDTQYF. The gene calls are TRBV5-1 and TRBJ2-3, with 7 bases aligning to TRBD2. In germline, CDR1 is SGHRS, CDR2 YFSETQ. Trimming removed 6 bases from V and 5 bases from J; junction bases left unmatched: 9. CDR3 length: 14 residues.

The V call is TRBV30, the J call TRBJ2-7; D might be TRBD1 or TRBD2, each matching 5 bases. The CDR3 has 13 residues. V was shortened by 7 bases and J by 2 bases, with 15 bases between the two germline ends. In germline, CDR1 is GTSNPN, CDR2 SVGIG (reference sequence). The CDR3 bases are TGTGCCTTCACCGGGACGTCTCCCTACGAGCAGTACTTC. Protein: CAFTGTSPYEQYF.

This sequence joins TRBV2 and TRBJ1-4; TRBD1 agrees at 7 bases. The V gene's germline CDR1 is SNHLY and CDR2 FYNNEI. Trimming at V came to 3 bases and at J to 10 bases, leaving 5 bases not matched to a gene. The CDR3 length is 13 residues. CDR3 DNA sequence: TGTGCCAGCAGTGACGACAGGGAGGGAAAACTGTTTTTT. Amino acids: CASSDDREGKLFF.

The chain combines TRBV28 with TRBJ2-2; 8 nucleotides align to TRBD1. Germline V gene lookup returns CDR1 MDHEN and CDR2 SYDVKM. V gave up 2 bases and J gave up 6 bases; unmatched junction bases: 8. The length of the CDR3 is 16 residues. DNA for the CDR3: TGTGCCAGCAGTTTAGGGGCAGGGGGCAGTGCCGGGGAGCTGTTTTTT. Amino acid sequence: CASSLGAGGSAGELFF.